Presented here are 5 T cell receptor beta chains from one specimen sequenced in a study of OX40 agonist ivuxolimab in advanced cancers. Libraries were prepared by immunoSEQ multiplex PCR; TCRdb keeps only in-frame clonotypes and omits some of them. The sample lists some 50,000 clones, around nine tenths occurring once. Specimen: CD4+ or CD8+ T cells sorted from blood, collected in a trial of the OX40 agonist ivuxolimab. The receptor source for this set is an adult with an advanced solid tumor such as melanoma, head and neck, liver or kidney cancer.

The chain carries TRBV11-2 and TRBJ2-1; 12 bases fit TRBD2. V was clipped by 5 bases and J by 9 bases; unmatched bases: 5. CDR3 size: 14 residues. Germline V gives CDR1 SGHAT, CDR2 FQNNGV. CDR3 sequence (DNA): TGTGCCAGCAGCCCAAGACTAGCGGGAGTTGAGCAGTTCTTC. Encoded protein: CASSPRLAGVEQFF.

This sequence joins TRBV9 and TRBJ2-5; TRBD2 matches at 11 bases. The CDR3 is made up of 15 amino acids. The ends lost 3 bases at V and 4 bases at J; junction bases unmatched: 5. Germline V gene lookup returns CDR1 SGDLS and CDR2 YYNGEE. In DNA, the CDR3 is TGTGCCAGCAGCGGTGGACTAGCGGGTTCAGAGACCCAGTACTTC. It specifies CASSGGLAGSETQYF.

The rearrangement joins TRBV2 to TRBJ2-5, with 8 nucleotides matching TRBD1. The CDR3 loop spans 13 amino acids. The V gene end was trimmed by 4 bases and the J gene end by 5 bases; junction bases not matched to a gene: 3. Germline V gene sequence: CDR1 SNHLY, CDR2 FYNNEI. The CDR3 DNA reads TGTGCCAGCAGTGGGACAGGGCCGGAGACCCAGTACTTC. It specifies CASSGTGPETQYF.

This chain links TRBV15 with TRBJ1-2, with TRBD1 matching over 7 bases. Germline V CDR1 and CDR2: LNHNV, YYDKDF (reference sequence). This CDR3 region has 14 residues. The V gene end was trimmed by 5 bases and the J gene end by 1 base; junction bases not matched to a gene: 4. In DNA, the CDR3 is TGTGCCACCAGCCCCCGACAGGGTAACTATGGCTACACCTTC. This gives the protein CATSPRQGNYGYTF.

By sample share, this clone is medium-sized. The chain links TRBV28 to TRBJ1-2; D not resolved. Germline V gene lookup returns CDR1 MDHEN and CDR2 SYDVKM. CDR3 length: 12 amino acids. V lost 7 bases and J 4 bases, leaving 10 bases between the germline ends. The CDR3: CASISGSYGYTF. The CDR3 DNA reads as TGTGCCAGCATTTCGGGAAGCTATGGCTACACCTTC.